One sample yielded the 32 T cell receptor beta chains listed below, sequenced in a study of Graves' ophthalmopathy and Graves' hyperthyroidism. Investigators amplified TCR beta CDR3 regions from RNA transcripts. HTBI-primed RT-PCR formed the first round, and a multiplex PCR formed the second. TCRdb called the multiplex PCR reads again in MiXCR, with one record for every CDR3 protein. The data show approximately 640,000 distinct CDR3 sequences, about two fifths seen once. What was sequenced was peripheral blood. These receptors were taken from an adult man with Graves' ophthalmopathy.

This clonotype was seen at least ten times. The rearrangement uses TRBV29-1 and TRBJ1-2; D unresolved. The CDR3 is 11 amino acids. The germline CDR1 and CDR2 sequences are SQVTM and ANQGSEA. V gave up 4 bases and J gave up 8 bases, with 11 bases separating them. The CDR3 sequence is CSVGGGGGYTF. The CDR3, as DNA: TGCAGCGTTGGGGGTGGAGGCGGCTACACCTTC.

The chain combines TRBV10-2 with TRBJ1-2; possible D gene TRBD1, 5 bases. Trimming stripped 3 bases from V and 4 bases from J, with 9 bases between. This CDR3 is built from 13 residues. Germline V gene data show CDR1 as WSHSY and CDR2 as SAAADI. The DNA of the CDR3 is TGCGCCAGCAGTGAACAGGACGGCTATGGCTACACCTTC. Protein product: CASSEQDGYGYTF.

A few counts support this clonotype. The V gene is TRBV12-5, the J gene TRBJ1-1; the match to TRBD1 covers 7 bases. The ends lost 6 bases at V and 11 bases at J; junction bases unmatched: 9. Per the germline V gene, CDR1 is LGHNT and CDR2 is FRNRAP. This CDR3 spans 12 amino acids. In nucleotides, the CDR3 is TGTGCTAGTGGGCCAGGGGGGCGGGAGGCTTTCTTT. This encodes CASGPGGREAFF.

This clonotype has just a few counts. This chain connects TRBV12-5 to TRBJ2-7; 9 bases are shared with TRBD1. V dropped 5 bases and J dropped 2; count of bases not matched to a gene: 4. The germline V gene encodes CDR1 LGHNT and CDR2 FRNRAP. This CDR3 has 14 residues. In DNA form, the CDR3 reads TGTGCTAGTGGTGGGACAGGGCTTCCCTACGAGCAGTACTTC. Residues: CASGGTGLPYEQYF.

The rearrangement uses TRBV25-1 and TRBJ1-2; no clear D gene. Trimming removed 6 bases at V and 6 bases at J, with 2 bases between. There are 9 residues in the CDR3. Germline loops: CDR1 MGHDK, CDR2 SYGVNS. CDR3 sequence (DNA): TGTGCCAGCAGCAATGGCTACACCTTC. It specifies CASSNGYTF.

This clonotype was observed a few times. J is TRBJ2-2 and V is TRBV6-6; TRBD1 matches 8 bases. This CDR3 comprises 14 residues. Germline trimming cut 6 bases from V and 1 base from J; bases unmatched to any gene: 1. Germline values: CDR1 MNHNY, CDR2 SVGAGI (reference sequence). The CDR3 DNA sequence: TGTGCCAGCAGACAGGGGGTGAACACCGGGGAGCTGTTTTTT. It specifies CASRQGVNTGELFF.

V and J are TRBV29-1 and TRBJ1-2; D ambiguous. The germline gives CDR1 SQVTM, CDR2 ANQGSEA. The CDR3 runs 10 residues. V shed 3 bases and J shed 8 bases, with 7 bases lying between them. CDR3 DNA: TGCAGCGTTGAGGTCCACGGCTACACCTTC. It is translated as CSVEVHGYTF.

The chain carries TRBV5-8 and TRBJ1-5, with TRBD1 matching over 9 bases. Trimming cost V 1 base and J 3 bases; bases outside gene matches: 5. Germline V gene data show CDR1 as SGHTS and CDR2 as YDEGEE. CDR3 size: 16 residues. The CDR3 DNA reads TGTGCCAGCAGCTTGACCGGGACAGGGCTCAATCAGCCCCAGCATTTT. It is translated as CASSLTGTGLNQPQHF.

This clonotype has just a few counts. CDR3 nucleotides: TGTGCCAGCAGCCAAGATGGTGGGGGGCAAACTGAAGCTTTCTTT. This sequence encodes CASSQDGGGQTEAFF. This chain connects TRBV4-2 to TRBJ1-1, with D maybe TRBD1 (6 bases). The germline V gene encodes CDR1 LGHNA and CDR2 YNFKEQ. There are 15 residues in the CDR3. V lost 0 bases and J 5 bases, leaving 13 bases between the germline ends.

A note on this clonotype: One base away lies a much larger clone, so this may be a sequencing read error. This sequence joins TRBV7-9 and TRBJ1-1; D possibly corresponds to TRBD1 (6 bases). The V end was cut by 3 bases, the J end by 2 bases, with 13 bases between. The CDR3 totals 15 residues. Germline CDR1 is SEHNR and CDR2 is FQNEAQ (reference sequence). CDR3 sequence reads: CASSFPTGHNTEAFF. CDR3 bases: TGTGCCAGCAGCTTCCCGACAGGACATAACACTGAAGCTTTCTTT.

This clonotype has a handful of counts. This chain links TRBV20-1 with TRBJ2-2; weak D call: TRBD1 (6 bases). Germline loops: CDR1 DFQATT, CDR2 SNEGSKA (reference sequence). V lost 2 bases to trimming and J lost 6 bases, with 16 bases between them. This CDR3 has 15 amino acids. In DNA, the CDR3 is TGCAGTGCTAGATTGACAGGTGCAATTCCCGGGGAGCTGTTTTTT. Protein: CSARLTGAIPGELFF.

This clonotype was seen ten or more times. The chain carries TRBV12-3 or TRBV12-4 and TRBJ2-5; 9 bases map to TRBD2. The length of the CDR3 is 16 residues. The J segment lost 5 bases and the V segment lost 6 bases, leaving 13 bases of the junction unmatched. CDR3: CASSLDAAGGLETQYF. In DNA form, the CDR3 reads TGTGCCAGCAGCCTTGACGCGGCGGGGGGGCTGGAGACCCAGTACTTC.

With regard to this clonotype: One end of the junction does not line up with germline, which may come from a read error. This sequence joins TRBV25-1 and TRBJ1-1; 7 bases map to TRBD1. Germline CDR1 MGHDK, CDR2 SYGVNS. CDR3 length equals 13 residues. The CDR3 DNA reads as TGTACCAGCAGTGTACAGGGGAACGCTGAAGCTTTCTTT. Protein product: CTSSVQGNAEAFF.

This clonotype was recorded many times. The chain joins TRBV4-1 to TRBJ1-2; D call uncertain. With 1 base removed from V and 1 base from J, the gap between germline ends came to 13 bases. CDR1 and CDR2 from the germline V gene are MGHRA and YSYEKL. The length of the CDR3 is 16 residues. The CDR3 loop is CASSQVPPVGNYGYTF. The CDR3 nucleotides read TGCGCCAGCAGCCAAGTCCCGCCGGTTGGTAACTATGGCTACACCTTC.

This chain's CDR3 is CASSIVGHTGELFF. The CDR3 DNA is TGTGCCAGTAGTATCGTGGGACACACCGGGGAGCTGTTTTTT. The chain has TRBV19 and TRBJ2-2; TRBD1 or TRBD2 may be the D gene (5 bases each). With 3 bases removed from V and 3 bases from J, the gap between germline ends came to 8 bases. Germline V lookup: CDR1 LNHDA, CDR2 SQIVND (reference sequence). The CDR3 length is 14 residues.

This clonotype came up many times. The V and J genes are TRBV9 and TRBJ1-5; no reliable D call. The CDR3 has 15 residues. Germline V CDR1 and CDR2: SGDLS, YYNGEE. With 4 bases removed from V and 0 bases from J, the gap between germline ends came to 11 bases. CDR3 bases: TGTGCCAGCAGCCCACACTCGGATAGCAATCAGCCCCAGCATTTT. Protein sequence: CASSPHSDSNQPQHF.

This clonotype was seen ten or more times. This chain joins TRBV7-9 and TRBJ1-6, with 9 positions matching TRBD1. The CDR3 has 16 residues. The germline gives CDR1 SEHNR, CDR2 FQNEAQ (reference sequence). Germline trimming cut 5 bases from V and 8 bases from J; bases unmatched to any gene: 10. The CDR3 spells CASSPSGQGNYSPLHF. CDR3 coding DNA: TGTGCCAGCAGCCCCTCCGGACAGGGGAATTATTCACCCCTCCACTTT.

CDR3 sequence reads: CASNIQTGELFF. The CDR3 bases are TGTGCCAGCAACATACAGACCGGGGAGCTGTTTTTT. The rearrangement uses TRBV2 and TRBJ2-2; D is ambiguous. Germline assignment: CDR1 SNHLY and CDR2 FYNNEI. Deletions cut 7 bases from V and 5 bases from J, with 8 bases between. This CDR3 contains 12 residues.

The chain has TRBV3-1 and TRBJ2-7; D gene ambiguous. V was cut by 1 base and J by 3 bases, with 4 bases left in between. Germline CDR1 reads LGHDT; CDR2 reads YNNKEL (reference sequence). This CDR3 region has 12 residues. The DNA of the CDR3 is TGTGCCAGCAGCCAAGGAATCTACGAGCAGTACTTC. It codes for CASSQGIYEQYF.

This clonotype was detected a few times. The chain recombines TRBV5-8 with TRBJ1-3; D ambiguous. Trimming stripped 0 bases from V and 2 bases from J, with 18 bases between. The V gene's germline CDR1 is SGHTS and CDR2 YDEGEE. CDR3 length equals 18 residues. As DNA, the CDR3 is TGTGCCAGCAGCTTGGGGAGGGCAAAGGCGTTCACTGGAAACACCATATATTTT. Protein sequence: CASSLGRAKAFTGNTIYF.

This chain links TRBV12-3 or TRBV12-4 with TRBJ2-3, with D tentatively TRBD1 or TRBD2 (5 bases each). The CDR3 has 16 amino acids. V dropped 5 bases and J dropped 5 bases, with 20 bases sitting between them. The CDR3 sequence: CASSPQGSVRGDTQYF. The DNA of the CDR3 is TGTGCCAGCAGTCCCCAGGGTAGCGTACGGGGAGATACGCAGTATTTT.

This clonotype has at least ten counts. This sequence joins TRBV7-9 and TRBJ2-7; 9 bases line up with TRBD1. V gave up 4 bases and J gave up 3 bases; unmatched junction bases: 7. Germline V gives CDR1 SEHNR, CDR2 FQNEAQ (reference sequence). CDR3 length: 15 residues. The CDR3 loop is CASSYAGTGSYEQYF. CDR3 DNA: TGTGCCAGCAGCTACGCCGGGACAGGGAGCTACGAGCAGTACTTC.

This clonotype was detected many times. This chain uses TRBV11-3 with TRBJ2-7; TRBD1 or TRBD2 may be the D gene (5 bases each). V was pared by 5 bases and J by 4 bases, with 12 bases between. Germline-derived CDR1 and CDR2 are SGHNT and YENEEA. This CDR3 region has 13 residues. CDR3 in DNA: TGTGCCAGCAGCAGGGACGAGGCTTACGAGCAGTACTTC. Translated, it gives CASSRDEAYEQYF.

This clonotype showed up just once. For the CDR3, the DNA is TGTGCCAGTAAGACGACAGGGGCCAACGTCCTGACTTTC. Protein product: CASKTTGANVLTF. V usage is TRBV19 and J usage is TRBJ2-6; no clear D. The CDR3 runs to 13 residues. Germline lookup yields CDR1 LNHDA and CDR2 SQIVND (reference sequence). The V gene lost 7 bases and the J gene lost 4 bases, with 8 bases spanning the gap.

The V gene is TRBV7-9, the J gene TRBJ1-5; 12 nucleotides line up with TRBD1. The germline V gene has CDR1 SEHNR and CDR2 FQNEAQ (reference sequence). This CDR3 has 17 amino acids. The junction had 7 bases not matched to a gene; V was cut back by 5 bases and J by 2 bases. CDR3 coding DNA: TGTGCCAGCAGCGCCGGGACAGGGGGCATCGGCAATCAGCCCCAGCATTTT. It yields the protein CASSAGTGGIGNQPQHF. Supplemented by reference TRBV7-9 and TRBJ1-5, the full variable domain reads DTGVSQNPRHKITKRGQNVTFRCDPISEHNRLYWYRQTLGQGPEFLTYFQNEAQLEKSRLLSDRFSAERPKGSFSTLEIQRTEQGDSAMYLCASSAGTGGIGNQPQHFGDGTRLSIL.

This clonotype came up many times. This rearrangement joins TRBV19 to TRBJ1-5; D is possibly TRBD1 (5 bases). Trimming took 5 bases from V and 3 from J, leaving 8 bases between them. The CDR3 extends over 13 amino acids. Germline CDR1 reads LNHDA; CDR2 reads SQIVND (reference sequence). CDR3 in DNA: TGTGCCAGTAGTGCAGGGTTCAATCAGCCCCAGCATTTT. This translates into CASSAGFNQPQHF.

The J gene is TRBJ2-7, the V gene TRBV20-1; 14 nucleotides agree with TRBD2. The CDR3 is made up of 15 amino acids. The germline gives CDR1 DFQATT, CDR2 SNEGSKA (reference sequence). J was trimmed by 5 bases and V by 6 bases; bases with no gene match: 9. This CDR3 reads CSASMWGLAGDEQYF. CDR3 sequence (DNA): TGCAGTGCCTCTATGTGGGGACTAGCGGGAGACGAGCAGTACTTC.

The rearrangement joins TRBV18 to TRBJ1-1; D unresolved. The CDR3 totals 13 residues. Germline V gene data show CDR1 as KGHSH and CDR2 as LQKENI. Trimming took off 7 bases at V and 4 bases at J, with 13 bases between the two ends. The CDR3 DNA is TGTGCCAGCTGCCGGGCAGGAGGCACTGAAGCTTTCTTT. This sequence encodes CASCRAGGTEAFF.

The V call is TRBV19, the J call TRBJ1-3, with D unresolved. The length of the CDR3 is 16 residues. In germline, CDR1 is LNHDA, CDR2 SQIVND (reference sequence). Trimming took off 3 bases at V and 0 bases at J, with 12 bases between the two ends. The CDR3 DNA is TGTGCCAGTAGTATGGTCGGGGTTCGCTCTGGAAACACCATATATTTT. The encoded protein is CASSMVGVRSGNTIYF.

This clonotype was seen many times. CDR3 nucleotides: TGTGCCAGTAGTATTGCCAGAGACTACGAGCAGTACTTC. It codes for CASSIARDYEQYF. This sequence joins TRBV19 and TRBJ2-7, with D unclear. CDR1 is LNHDA and CDR2 is SQIVND in the germline V gene (reference sequence). The CDR3 is 13 amino acids. V lost 3 bases to trimming and J lost 3 bases, with 9 bases between them.

A single count supports this clonotype. The chain carries TRBV7-2 and TRBJ2-2; D gene uncertain. This CDR3 has 12 residues. Germline V gives CDR1 SGHTA, CDR2 FQGNSA. V gave up 3 bases and J gave up 8 bases, with 7 bases separating them. CDR3: CASSLKEGELFF. The CDR3 DNA sequence: TGTGCCAGCAGCTTGAAGGAGGGGGAGCTGTTTTTT.

Details on this clonotype: A much larger clone lies a single base off, so this may be a read error. The genes are TRBV15 and TRBJ2-7; D is possibly TRBD2 (5 bases). CDR3 length: 12 residues. From germline, CDR1 is LNHNV and CDR2 YYDKDF (reference sequence). CDR3 sequence (DNA): TGTGCCGCCAGCGACTACAGATCCGAGCAGTACTTC. Encoded protein: CAASDYRSEQYF.